This is a list of T cell receptor beta chains from one sample in a study of shared clonotypes between healthy human individuals. Libraries were prepared by immunoSEQ multiplex PCR; TCRdb keeps only in-frame clonotypes and omits some of them. The table records a few hundred thousand clones, around 97% of them present only once. Sequenced input: naive CD4+ T cells sorted from blood. These receptors were collected from a young woman in good health. Both conserved end residues are trimmed from each CDR3. A D gene is named only where the DNA matches it firmly.

>TRBV15|NA
ATSRDLGGRETQY
>TRBV4-1|NA
ASSQGGGQASYNEQF
>TRBV28|TRBD2
AVGTSGIYEQY
>TRBV15|NA
ATSRDDPPRAEQF
>TRBV5-8|NA
ASSLDGATDTQY
>TRBV27|TRBD1
ASSFSTGEVYEQY
>TRBV4-1|NA
ASSQGGRMNTEAF
>TRBV28|NA
ASSFPATGNTIY
>TRBV5-1|NA
ASSLQGPLYEQY
>TRBV10-2|NA
ASSIGLAWETQY
>TRBV5-1|NA
ASSTLTSSYEQY
>TRBV20-1|NA
SASVEGYT
>TRBV10-3|NA
AISESQTSSYNEQF
>TRBV9|NA
ASSVRGTDTQY
>TRBV4-1|NA
ASSQDHARKMTPLH
>TRBV14|NA
ASSQTGTLYNEQF
>TRBV27|NA
ASSFSRNSYNEQF
>TRBV7-2|NA
ASSFGPERLLYGYT
>TRBV6-5|TRBD1
ASRTGGPGYGYT
>TRBV19|NA
ASWTPNYGYT
>TRBV6-4|NA
ASSAEEGPYEQY
>TRBV20-1|NA
SFTGTYEQY
>TRBV21-1|NA
ASNPNPGDGETQY
>TRBV5-1|TRBD2
ASSELAGTSYEQY
>TRBV19|TRBD1
ASRIGTASSTNEKLF
>TRBV27|NA
ASSLHPEGYQETQY
>TRBV7-2|NA
ASSLTGQPQH
>TRBV7-9|NA
ASSPGFLGSYGYT
>TRBV18|NA
ASSPVAPAGEKLF
>TRBV9|NA
ASSVDAGPGNEQF
>TRBV6-1|TRBD1
ASSEAVTGRAYEQY
>TRBV28|NA
ASSLEFGDSNQPQH
>TRBV6-1|TRBD2
ASRAGLEINIQY
>TRBV28|TRBD2
ASNYGRAGTGELF
>TRBV5-1|TRBD1
ASTVGTAGNTIY
>TRBV6-5|NA
ASSYSSVSNQPQH
>TRBV6-1|NA
ASRGGQMNEKLF
>TRBV6-6|NA
ASNRRDGREAF
>TRBV7-3|NA
ASSKGVNTEAF
>TRBV7-6|TRBD1
ASSLTGQGAFSPLH
>TRBV27|NA
ASSFRAGANNQPQH
>TRBV11-2|NA
ASSLGQASGSTEAF
>TRBV2|TRBD1
ASRSGQAGNQPQH
>TRBV7-2|TRBD2
ASRVAGGRYNEQF
>TRBV19|NA
ASSQDTWGNYNEQF
>TRBV19|NA
ASSTQQGRSNQPQH
>TRBV5-1|NA
ASSLVGGNTDTQY
>TRBV7-6|TRBD1
ASSQGQGAQETQY
>TRBV6-5|NA
ASSYGRVNTEAF
>TRBV6-5|NA
ASRGTAVIYEQY
>TRBV6-1|NA
ASRTGASYEQY
>TRBV4-1|TRBD2
ASSQDILAGYYNEQF
>TRBV7-2|TRBD2
ASSQLAGGNYEQY
>TRBV11-2|TRBD2
ASQPQREWHEQF
>TRBV27|NA
ASSLPVGIEAF
>TRBV6-6|NA
ASGVRGADTQY
>TRBV6-5|NA
ASSYSVLHGFEQF